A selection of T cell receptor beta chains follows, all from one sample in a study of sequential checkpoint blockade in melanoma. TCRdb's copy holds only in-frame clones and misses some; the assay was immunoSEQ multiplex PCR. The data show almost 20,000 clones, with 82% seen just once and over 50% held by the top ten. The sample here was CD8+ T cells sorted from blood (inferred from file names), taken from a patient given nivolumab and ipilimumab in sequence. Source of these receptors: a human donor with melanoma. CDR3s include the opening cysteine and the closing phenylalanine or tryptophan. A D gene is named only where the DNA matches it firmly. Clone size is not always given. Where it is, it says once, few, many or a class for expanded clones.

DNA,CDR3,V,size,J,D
TGCGCCAGCAGCCAAGACGGTGCGCCGGGGGGCATTGTCTATGGCTACACCTTC,CASSQDGAPGGIVYGYTF,TRBV4-3,few,TRBJ1-2,-
TGTGCCAGCAGCCAAGAAAATTGGACAGTACCTCAAAAAAACACCGGGGAGCTGTTTTTT,CASSQENWTVPQKNTGELFF,TRBV4-2,-,TRBJ2-2,-
TGTGCCAGCAAGTTGGGCCCAGAAGCTTTCTTT,CASKLGPEAFF,TRBV2,-,TRBJ1-1,-
TGTGCCAGCAGTTTATGGGCTAGAAATTCACCCCTCCACTTT,CASSLWARNSPLHF,TRBV28,-,TRBJ1-6,-
TGTGCCAGCAGCGTAAGGCAGGGGCAAGAGACCCAGTACTTC,CASSVRQGQETQYF,TRBV9,-,TRBJ2-5,-
TGTGCCAGCAGCTTAGGGACCGGGACAGGGGGCTTCAATCAGCCCCAGCATTTT,CASSLGTGTGGFNQPQHF,TRBV11-2,-,TRBJ1-5,TRBD1
TGTGCCAGCAGGCCGCCGGGGGGCAAAAACATTCAGTACTTC,CASRPPGGKNIQYF,TRBV28,-,TRBJ2-4,TRBD2
TGTGCCAGCAGCAAAACCAAGAGGGTTGGCACTGAAGCTTTCTTT,CASSKTKRVGTEAFF,TRBV7-8,-,TRBJ1-1,-
TGTGCCAGCAGCTTGGTGGGACAGGGATATCAGCCCCAGCATTTT,CASSLVGQGYQPQHF,TRBV5-8,-,TRBJ1-5,TRBD1
TGTGCCAGCAGCTTGGACAGGGGGCCCGGAAACACCATATATTTT,CASSLDRGPGNTIYF,TRBV5-4,few,TRBJ1-3,TRBD1
TGTGCCAGCAGCGAGGACAGGAGCTCCTACAATGAGCAGTTCTTC,CASSEDRSSYNEQFF,TRBV9,-,TRBJ2-1,TRBD1
TGCGCCAGCAGCCCCCCGAGGGTCCAGCGGGGGACTAGCTCCTACAATGAGCAGTTCTTC,CASSPPRVQRGTSSYNEQFF,TRBV4-3,-,TRBJ2-1,TRBD2
TGTGCCAGTAGTGGCTTACAGGGGGGCACAGATACGCAGTATTTT,CASSGLQGGTDTQYF,TRBV19,-,TRBJ2-3,TRBD1
TGTGCCACCAGGCGGCTAGCGCCAAATGAGCAGTTCTTC,CATRRLAPNEQFF,TRBV2,-,TRBJ2-1,-
TGTGCCAGCAGCGGCCACCTACAGGATCAGCCCCAGCATTTT,CASSGHLQDQPQHF,TRBV9,-,TRBJ1-5,-
TGTGCCAGCAGCTTAAGTGGGGACAGCTCCGGCGAGCAGTACTTC,CASSLSGDSSGEQYF,TRBV7-9,-,TRBJ2-7,TRBD1
TGTGCCAGCAGTTTTTGGGGGCAGGCTAACTATGGCTACACCTTC,CASSFWGQANYGYTF,TRBV28,-,TRBJ1-2,-
TGTGCCAGCAGCGTAGACGGGGGGGATGCCTACAATGAGCAGTTCTTC,CASSVDGGDAYNEQFF,TRBV9,-,TRBJ2-1,TRBD2
TGTGCCAGCAGCACAAGACAGGGGATGCAGCCCCAGCATTTT,CASSTRQGMQPQHF,TRBV5-8,-,TRBJ1-5,TRBD1
TGTGCCAGCAGTTTATCCGGGACGGGAGCCTACGAGCAGTACTTC,CASSLSGTGAYEQYF,TRBV28,-,TRBJ2-7,-
TGTGCCAGCAGCCAACCGGGACAGTCAAAGAATCAGCCCCAGCATTTT,CASSQPGQSKNQPQHF,TRBV4-2,-,TRBJ1-5,TRBD1
TGTGCCAGCAGTTACTCGATGGGGGGGGAGACCCAGTACTTC,CASSYSMGGETQYF,TRBV6-5,-,TRBJ2-5,TRBD2
TGTGCCAGCAGCTTAGTTGGGCCGGGAGCAACTAATGAAAAACTGTTTTTT,CASSLVGPGATNEKLFF,TRBV7-2,-,TRBJ1-4,-
TGTGCCAGCAGCTTAGGGGCACCTGGGAACACTGAAGCTTTCTTT,CASSLGAPGNTEAFF,TRBV7-9,-,TRBJ1-1,-